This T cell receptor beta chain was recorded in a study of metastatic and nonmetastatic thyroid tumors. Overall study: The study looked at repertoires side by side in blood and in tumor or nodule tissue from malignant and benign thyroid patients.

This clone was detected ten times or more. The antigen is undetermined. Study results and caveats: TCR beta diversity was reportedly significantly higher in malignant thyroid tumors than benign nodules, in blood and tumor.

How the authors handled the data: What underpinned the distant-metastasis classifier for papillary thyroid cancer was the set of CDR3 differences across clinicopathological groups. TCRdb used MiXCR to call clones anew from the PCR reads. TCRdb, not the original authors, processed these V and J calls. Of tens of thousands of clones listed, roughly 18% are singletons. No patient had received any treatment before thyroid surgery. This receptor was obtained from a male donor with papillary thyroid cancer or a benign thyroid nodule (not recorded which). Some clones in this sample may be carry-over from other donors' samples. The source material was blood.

This CDR3 reads CASSLAGTSSTGANVLTF. The CDR3 nucleotides read TGTGCCAGCAGCCTAGCCGGGACTAGTTCGACTGGGGCCAACGTCCTGACTTTC. The rearrangement joins TRBV7-3 to TRBJ2-6; 8 bases line up with TRBD2. The CDR3 runs 18 residues. Germline CDR1 is SGHTA and CDR2 is FQGTGA. The V gene end was trimmed by 5 bases and the J gene end by 2 bases; junction bases not matched to a gene: 11.